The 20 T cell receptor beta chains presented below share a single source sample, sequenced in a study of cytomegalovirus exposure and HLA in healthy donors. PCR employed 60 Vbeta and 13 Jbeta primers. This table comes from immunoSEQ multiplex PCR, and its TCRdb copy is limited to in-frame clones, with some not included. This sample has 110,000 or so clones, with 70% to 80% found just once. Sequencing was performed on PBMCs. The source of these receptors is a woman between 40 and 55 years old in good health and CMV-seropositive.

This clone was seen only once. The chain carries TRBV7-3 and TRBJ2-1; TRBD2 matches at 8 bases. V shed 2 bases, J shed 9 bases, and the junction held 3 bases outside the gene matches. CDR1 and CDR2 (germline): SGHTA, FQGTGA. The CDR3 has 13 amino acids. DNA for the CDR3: TGTGCCAGCAGCTTAGACGCGGGGGGTGAGCAGTTCTTC. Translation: CASSLDAGGEQFF.

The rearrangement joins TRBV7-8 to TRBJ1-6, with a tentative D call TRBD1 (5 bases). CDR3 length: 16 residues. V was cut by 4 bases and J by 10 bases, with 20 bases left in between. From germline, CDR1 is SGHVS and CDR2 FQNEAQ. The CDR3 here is CASSSERGGIRSPLHF. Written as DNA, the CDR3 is TGTGCCAGCAGCTCCGAACGGGGGGGTATTCGATCACCCCTCCACTTT.

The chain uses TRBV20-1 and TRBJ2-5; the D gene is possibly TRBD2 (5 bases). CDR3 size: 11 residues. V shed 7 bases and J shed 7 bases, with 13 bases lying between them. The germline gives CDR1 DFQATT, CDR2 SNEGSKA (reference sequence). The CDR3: CSVLRRGTQYF. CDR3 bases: TGCAGTGTTTTGCGCCGGGGGACCCAGTACTTC.

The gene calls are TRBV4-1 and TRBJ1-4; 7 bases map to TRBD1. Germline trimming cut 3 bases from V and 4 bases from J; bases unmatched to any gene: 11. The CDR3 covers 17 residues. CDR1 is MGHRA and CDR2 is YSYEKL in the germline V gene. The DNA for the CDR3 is TGCGCCAGCAGCCAGAGACCCGGGACAGTCATTAATGAAAAACTGTTTTTT. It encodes CASSQRPGTVINEKLFF.

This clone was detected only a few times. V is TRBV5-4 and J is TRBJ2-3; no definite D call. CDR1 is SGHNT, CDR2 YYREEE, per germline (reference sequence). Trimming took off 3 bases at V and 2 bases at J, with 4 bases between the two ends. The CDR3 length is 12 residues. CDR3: CASSSDTDTQYF. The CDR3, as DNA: TGTGCCAGCAGCTCAGACACAGATACGCAGTATTTT.

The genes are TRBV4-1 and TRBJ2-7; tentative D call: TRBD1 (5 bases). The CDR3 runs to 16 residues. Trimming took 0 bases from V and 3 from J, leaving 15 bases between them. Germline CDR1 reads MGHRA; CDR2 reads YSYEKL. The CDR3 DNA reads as TGCGCCAGCAGCCAAGATCCGCAGGGTGCAAGCTACGAGCAGTACTTC. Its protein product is CASSQDPQGASYEQYF.

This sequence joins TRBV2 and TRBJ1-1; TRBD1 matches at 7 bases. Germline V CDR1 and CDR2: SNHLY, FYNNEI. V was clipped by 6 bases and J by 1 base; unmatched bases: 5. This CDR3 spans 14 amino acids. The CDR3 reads CASSRQGRNTEAFF. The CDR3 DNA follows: TGTGCCAGCAGCAGACAGGGTCGGAACACTGAAGCTTTCTTT.

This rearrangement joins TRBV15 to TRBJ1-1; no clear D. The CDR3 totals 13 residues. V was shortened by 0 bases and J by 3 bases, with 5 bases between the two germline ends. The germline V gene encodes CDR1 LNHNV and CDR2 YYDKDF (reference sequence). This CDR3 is CATSRDIDTEAFF. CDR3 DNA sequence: TGTGCCACCAGCAGAGATATAGACACTGAAGCTTTCTTT. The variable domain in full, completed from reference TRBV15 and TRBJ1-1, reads DAMVIQNPRYQVTQFGKPVTLSCSQTLNHNVMYWYQQKSSQAPKLLFHYYDKDFNNEADTPDNFQSRRPNTSFCFLDIRSPGLGDTAMYLCATSRDIDTEAFFGQGTRLTVV.

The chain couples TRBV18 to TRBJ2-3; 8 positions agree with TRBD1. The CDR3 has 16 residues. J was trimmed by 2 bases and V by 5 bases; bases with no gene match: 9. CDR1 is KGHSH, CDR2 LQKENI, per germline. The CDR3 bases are TGTGCCAGCTCAACGAGGACAGGGCGGGACACAGATACGCAGTATTTT. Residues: CASSTRTGRDTDTQYF.

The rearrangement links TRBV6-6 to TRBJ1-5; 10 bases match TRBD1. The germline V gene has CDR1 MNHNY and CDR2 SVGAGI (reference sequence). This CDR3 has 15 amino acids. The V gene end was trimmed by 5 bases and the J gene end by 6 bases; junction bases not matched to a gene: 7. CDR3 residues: CASSSGQGGGQPQHF. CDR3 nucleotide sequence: TGTGCCAGCAGTAGCGGACAGGGGGGAGGTCAGCCCCAGCATTTT.

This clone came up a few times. CDR3 DNA: TGTGCCAGCAGCTTACAGGGCTGGGAGGCCAATGAGCAGTTCTTC. This translates into CASSLQGWEANEQFF. This chain joins TRBV11-2 and TRBJ2-1; D is possibly TRBD2 (6 bases). Germline assignment: CDR1 SGHAT and CDR2 FQNNGV. Trimming left V 2 bases short and J 6 bases short, with 14 bases between. CDR3 length: 15 amino acids. Using reference TRBV11-2 and TRBJ2-1 for the parts outside the CDR3, the full variable domain is EAGVAQSPRYKIIEKRQSVAFWCNPISGHATLYWYQQILGQGPKLLIQFQNNGVVDDSQLPKDRFSAERLKGVDSTLKIQPAKLEDSAVYLCASSLQGWEANEQFFGPGTRLTVL.

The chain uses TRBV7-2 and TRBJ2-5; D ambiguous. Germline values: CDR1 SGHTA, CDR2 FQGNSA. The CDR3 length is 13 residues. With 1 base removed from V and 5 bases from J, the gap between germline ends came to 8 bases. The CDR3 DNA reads TGTGCCAGCAGCTTAGATTTGACTGAGACCCAGTACTTC. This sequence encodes CASSLDLTETQYF.

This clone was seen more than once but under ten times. The CDR3 nucleotides read TGTGCCTGGAGTGTGAGAAGGGGTGGTTCACCCCTCCACTTT. It codes for CAWSVRRGGSPLHF. The rearrangement uses TRBV30 and TRBJ1-6; weak D call: TRBD1 (5 bases). The germline V gene has CDR1 GTSNPN and CDR2 SVGIG (reference sequence). V lost 0 bases, J lost 9 bases, and 12 bases lay in between. This CDR3 is built from 14 residues.

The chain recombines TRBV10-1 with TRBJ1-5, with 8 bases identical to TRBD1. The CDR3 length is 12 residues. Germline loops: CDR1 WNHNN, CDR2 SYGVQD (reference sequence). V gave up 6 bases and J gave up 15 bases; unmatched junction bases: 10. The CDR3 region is CASSPGQGISHF. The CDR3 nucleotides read TGCGCCAGCAGCCCTGGACAGGGAATCTCGCATTTT.

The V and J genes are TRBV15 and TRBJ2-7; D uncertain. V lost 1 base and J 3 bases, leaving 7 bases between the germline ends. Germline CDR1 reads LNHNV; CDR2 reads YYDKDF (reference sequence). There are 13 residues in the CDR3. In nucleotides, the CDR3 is TGTGCCACCAGCAGAGCCCCGAGCTACGAGCAGTACTTC. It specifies CATSRAPSYEQYF.

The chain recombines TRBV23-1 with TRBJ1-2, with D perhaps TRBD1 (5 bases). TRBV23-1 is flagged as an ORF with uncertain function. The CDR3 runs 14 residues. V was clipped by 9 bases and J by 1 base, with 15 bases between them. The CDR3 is CARPPDILNYGYTF. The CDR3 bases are TGCGCCAGGCCCCCGGACATCCTTAACTATGGCTACACCTTC.

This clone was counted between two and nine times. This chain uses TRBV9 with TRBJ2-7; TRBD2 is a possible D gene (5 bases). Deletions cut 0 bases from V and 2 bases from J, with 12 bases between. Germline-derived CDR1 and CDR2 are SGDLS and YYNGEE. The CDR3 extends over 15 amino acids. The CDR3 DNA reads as TGTGCCAGCAGCGTAGGCAGCGGTAATCCCTACGAGCAGTACTTC. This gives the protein CASSVGSGNPYEQYF.

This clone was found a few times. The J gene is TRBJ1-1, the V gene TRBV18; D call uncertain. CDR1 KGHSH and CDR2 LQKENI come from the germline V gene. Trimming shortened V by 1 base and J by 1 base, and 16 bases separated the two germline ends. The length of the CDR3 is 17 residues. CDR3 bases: TGTGCCAGCTCACCACTTGGACCCTTTGGAGGGAACACTGAAGCTTTCTTT. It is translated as CASSPLGPFGGNTEAFF.

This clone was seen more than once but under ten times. The CDR3 sequence: CARSLGVGRYGYTF. As DNA, the CDR3 is TGTGCCAGAAGCTTGGGTGTGGGGCGCTACGGCTACACCTTC. The chain carries TRBV5-3 and TRBJ1-2; TRBD1 is a possible D gene (5 bases). TRBV5-3 is an ORF; its function is uncertain. The CDR3 covers 14 residues. Between the trimmed V and J ends, which lost 0 bases and 8 bases, there was a span of 14 bases.

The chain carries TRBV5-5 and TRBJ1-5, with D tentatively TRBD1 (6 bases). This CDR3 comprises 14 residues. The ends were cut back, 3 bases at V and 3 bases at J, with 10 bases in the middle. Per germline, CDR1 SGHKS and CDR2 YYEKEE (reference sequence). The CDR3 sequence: CASSSGAFNQPQHF. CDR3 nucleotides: TGTGCCAGCAGCTCAGGGGCGTTCAATCAGCCCCAGCATTTT.